This TCR beta chain is from a study of cytotoxic CD8 clonotypes in ibrutinib-treated CLL. This clone showed up just once. Its antigen is currently unknown. This CDR3 has 15 residues. The J segment lost 14 bases and the V segment lost 2 bases, leaving 9 bases of the junction unmatched. The V gene's germline CDR1 is MGHDK and CDR2 SYGVNS. Study conclusions and caveats: There were differences in sampling times between sustained-remission and progressing patients. Baseline-level clonality went beyond age-matched healthy donors and moved in step with circulating CD8+ T-cell counts.

With cryopreserved PBMCs as the source, roughly 1.8 micrograms of genomic DNA went to TCR beta libraries. Assay: immunoSEQ multiplex PCR; the TCRdb copy retains only in-frame clones and omits some. Seen here are roughly 110,000 clones, approximately 58% observed once, and the top ten hold about 39%. The rearrangement uses TRBV25-1 and TRBJ1-6, with 10 bases aligning to TRBD1. This material consisted of PBMCs, taken after 24 months of ibrutinib treatment. The sequence was obtained from a human donor with chronic lymphocytic leukemia. The CDR3 bases are TGTGCCAGCAGTGAACGTAGGACAGGGGGGGAGGCCCTCCACTTT. This translates into CASSERRTGGEALHF.